The T cell receptor (beta chain) under discussion was sequenced for a study of cytomegalovirus exposure and HLA in healthy donors (dated by TCRdb to 2017 to 2019). In the study overall: According to an earlier analysis of 450 to 650 of the donors, about 179 million T cells yielded roughly 110 million unique TCR beta sequences and about 300 Gb of sequence data. Roughly 300 gigabases of sequencing data and 80 million or so unique TCR sequences were included in an early release covering 500 to 750 HLA-typed donors. Of the approximately 400 genotyped donors, 65% to 90% fell in the genetic ancestry cluster associated with self-reported Caucasian donors. The study was designed to test whether signatures of past pathogen exposure could be identified by cataloging public T cell receptors. Using immunosequencing, the study profiled T cell repertoires from about 610 subjects and related those repertoires to cytomegalovirus serostatus. In addition to the first cohort of hundreds of subjects, a separate validation cohort of about 120 different subjects was used. To predict cytomegalovirus infection status, the study brought together high-throughput TCR immunosequencing, statistical association of individual TCRs with disease status, and machine learning. In a later analysis, previously published TCR beta repertoires from about 670 donors were re-analyzed and high-resolution HLA genotyping was added so that TCR occurrence patterns could be studied. In the later analysis, no new phenotypic data were used to find candidate immune exposures; instead, reliance was placed on TCR beta sequences and their occurrence across donors. An earlier analysis of about 620 of the donors applied high-throughput TCR beta sequencing to assess whether each TCR beta V gene segment acted as functional or pseudogenic. Donor age, sex, ethnicity and CMV serostatus were compiled alongside the repertoire data. A later genetic analysis used genome-wide SNP genotypes for about 65% of the 666 donors, treating that subset as a discovery cohort. Every discovery cohort repertoire had been produced on one sequencing platform. Class I and class II HLA loci were covered by the typing at four-digit resolution. Typing coverage differed by locus: A, B, C, DRB1 and DQB1 were typed in about 620-630 donors, DQA1 in 522, DPA1 in 606, and DPB1 in 472. Four or five DR-DQ haplotypes were handled as single units for association and clustering because linkage in the cohort was strong. On average, about 200,000 unique TCR beta nucleotide sequences were sequenced per donor among 398 genotyped donors of the cohort, with roughly 18% of those sequences being non-productive. The full study reports these points: In a later genetic analysis, fewer N-insertions in productive TCRs were reported among donors in an Asian-associated ancestry cluster than the approximately 670-donor mean. A cluster of highly shared sequence variants was judged likely to represent a technical artifact of the sequencing pipeline. In vitro tests confirmed that a few of the cytomegalovirus-associated TCR beta chains recognize cytomegalovirus antigens. In the study, around 150 TCR beta chains were listed as associated with cytomegalovirus. Because the 87-base-pair reads could not distinguish some IMGT-functional V segments, including TRBV6-2 and TRBV6-3, those segments were excluded. Because HLA typing was unavailable for some donors at each locus, only the typed subset was used in association tests. Only TCR beta chains were sequenced in this cohort, and the absence of alpha or paired-chain data limited detectable features. An earlier analysis of several hundred of the donors showed that most TCR beta V segments appeared in productive rearrangements either about 87% or about 30% of the time, which broadly matched IMGT annotations. A further reported finding was that TCR beta sequences accurately predicted the HLA-A and HLA-B alleles for most subjects in the first cohort. The classifier was reported to diagnose cytomegalovirus status with high specificity and sensitivity in both the original cohort and the validation cohort. Strong co-occurrence of HLA alleles, especially DR and DQ, made assigning TCR associations to individual alleles difficult. In a later analysis, several top co-occurrence clusters were reported to appear linked to parvovirus B19, influenza, CMV and Epstein-Barr virus. In a later genetic analysis, a missense DCLRE1C variant was associated with V-gene and J-gene trimming of TCR beta chains, and the association was replicated in an independent cohort. In a later analysis, most CMV-associated TCR beta chains were found to appear HLA-restricted, with HLA associations seemingly driven largely by CMV exposure. A later analysis found that HLA-associated TCR beta chains were more clonally expanded and had lower generation probabilities than equally common non-associated chains. CMV serostatus was the only immune exposure information available for the cohort. The presence/absence analyses assumed that sequencing depth was roughly uniform across donors, and that assumption may not be true. Correlated functional status among segregating V segments might reflect linkage disequilibrium, but an unknown experimental factor could not be ruled out. Specific HLA alleles were associated with 15,000 to 20,000 TCR beta sequences at a false discovery rate of 0.05 in a later analysis. Because counts were too low, roughly 17 rarely observed V segments, including chromosome 9 orphons, were left out of the earlier analysis of over 550 of the donors. Most TCR sequences were seen in very few donors, while some public TCRs were found in many individuals. A later analysis found that TCR association rates varied across HLA loci, with DRB1 alleles showing the most associated TCRs and HLA-C alleles the fewest. The authors suggested that the approach could potentially be extended to other disease states and immunological phenotypes.

V lost 3 bases and J lost 1 base, and the count of bases not matched to a germline gene is 9. For CDR1 and CDR2, the germline V gene lists MGHDK and SYGVNS. The CDR3 runs 16 residues from the cysteine to the phenylalanine. CDR3 DNA is the only sequence kept; it has 48 bases, read in frame from the first base. A note on this clone: The antigen it binds to is not known. Base qualities are missing; no much larger clone stands one base away.

The cohort consisted of 666 healthy bone marrow donors. At the time of sampling, every cohort member was nominally healthy, though immune exposures that went unrecorded were likely present. The donor was CMV seropositive and was included in the group of 250 to 300 seropositive cohort members. A peripheral blood sample was collected from each donor, and TCR beta sequencing was performed on peripheral blood mononuclear cells. Genomic DNA was extracted from the blood cell samples with the Qiagen DNeasy Blood Extraction Kit. The library was obtained by the immunoSEQ multiplex PCR assay. The multiplex PCR relied on a mix of 60 forward primers for TCR Vbeta segments and 13 reverse primers for TCR Jbeta segments. The CDR3 region of rearranged TCR beta genes was amplified from genomic DNA by a multiplex PCR assay. Amplified TCR beta libraries were sequenced as 87-base-pair reads on the Illumina HiSeq System. The study's processing was this. A later analysis counted about 76 million unique TCR beta chains across the approximately 700 repertoires, and some 11 million of these chains were shared by at least two donors. Raw reads were error-corrected and collapsed into unique sequences with a nearest-neighbor algorithm that merged closely related sequences to remove PCR and sequencing errors. CDR3 sequences were aligned to IMGT reference sequences to assign V, D and J gene segments. Each retained sequence needed at least a six-nucleotide match to both a V gene segment and a J gene segment. A rearrangement counted as productive if the CDR3 had no stop codons and remained in frame with V and J, and every other rearrangement counted as non-productive. CDR3 was defined according to IMGT convention as the region running from the second conserved V-encoded cysteine to the conserved J-encoded phenylalanine. In an earlier analysis of around 640 of the donors, sequences lacking an unambiguous match to a single V gene segment were excluded. In an earlier analysis of some 590 of the donors, a V segment was called functional when productive rearrangements were above 56.7%, and segregating when the standard deviation between donors exceeded 5%. A statistical classification framework was built for diagnosing cytomegalovirus status from the catalog of TCR beta chain sequences. V and J gene assignment, in a later analysis, came from comparing TCR nucleotide sequences with IMGT/GENE-DB human TR gene sequences. A later analysis assigned CDR3 sequences and most-parsimonious VDJ recombination scenarios with the TCRdist pipeline. A later analysis defined each TCR beta chain by its CDR3 amino acid sequence plus V-gene family, and excluded reads lacking a unique V-gene family. To address suspected cross-contamination and a sequencing artifact, a later analysis removed 550 to 750 highly shared, low-generation-probability nucleotide sequences. A later analysis calculated a clonal expansion index for each public chain from normalized within-repertoire ranks of inferred template counts. Generation probabilities in a later analysis came from a VDJ recombination model fitted to out-of-frame rearrangements, and those results were checked against IGoR. In a later analysis, hypergeometric tests were used to score TCR-TCR, TCR-HLA and TCR-CMV co-occurrence, with a repertoire-size bias correction applied to TCR pairs. In a later analysis, false discovery rates were estimated by permuting HLA or CMV assignments 20 times. In a later analysis, co-occurring TCRs were grouped using DBSCAN, with TCRdist sequence similarity added in when clustering inside HLA-allele-positive subsets. Repertoires with fewer than 30,000 or more than 120,000 public chains, plus five repertoires with anomalous nucleotide sharing, were excluded from co-occurrence clustering. This immuneACCESS table, as held by TCRdb, lists in-frame sequences with V and J called but not all clones. Of the missing ones, under half trace to an unresolved V gene in checked studies; the others have no known cause. The V and J calls and the clone size are those of that table, but D and trimming were determined from the DNA. A total of 70,000 or so clones appear in this sample, roughly 74% of them only once. Of the sample, around 7.8% falls within the top ten clones.

The chain uses TRBV25-1 and TRBJ2-7; the junction holds 7 bases that match TRBD1. The sequenced sample was PBMCs. This receptor was identified in a man aged 18 to 29 in good health and CMV-seropositive. The DNA sequence is as follows: TGTGCCAGCAGTGAGACCGGGACAGCCTTTTCCTACGAGCAGTACTTC. Translated, this gives CASSETGTAFSYEQYF.